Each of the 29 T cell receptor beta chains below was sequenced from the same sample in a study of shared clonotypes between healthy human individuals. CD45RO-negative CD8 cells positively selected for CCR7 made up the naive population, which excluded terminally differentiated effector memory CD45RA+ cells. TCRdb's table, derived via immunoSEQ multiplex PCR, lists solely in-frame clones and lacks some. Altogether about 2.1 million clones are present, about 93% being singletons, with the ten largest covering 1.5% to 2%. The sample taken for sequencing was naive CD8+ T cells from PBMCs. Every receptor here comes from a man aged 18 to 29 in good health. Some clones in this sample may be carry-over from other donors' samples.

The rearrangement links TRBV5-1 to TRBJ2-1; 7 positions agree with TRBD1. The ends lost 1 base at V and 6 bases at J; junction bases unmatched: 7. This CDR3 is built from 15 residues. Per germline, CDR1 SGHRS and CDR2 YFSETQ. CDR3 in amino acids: CASSLRGQVFNEQFF. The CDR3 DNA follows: TGCGCCAGCAGCTTGAGGGGGCAGGTCTTCAATGAGCAGTTCTTC.

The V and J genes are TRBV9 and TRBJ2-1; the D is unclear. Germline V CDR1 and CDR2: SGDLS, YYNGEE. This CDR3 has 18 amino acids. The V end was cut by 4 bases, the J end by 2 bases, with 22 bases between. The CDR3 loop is CASSPNTGPPSPYNEQFF. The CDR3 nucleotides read TGTGCCAGCAGCCCCAACACCGGTCCACCCTCCCCCTACAATGAGCAGTTCTTC.

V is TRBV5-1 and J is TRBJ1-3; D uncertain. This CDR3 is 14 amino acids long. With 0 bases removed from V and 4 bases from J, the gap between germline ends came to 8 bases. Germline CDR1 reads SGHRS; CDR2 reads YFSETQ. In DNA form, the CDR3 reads TGCGCCAGCAGCTTGGCCGAGGAGGGAAACACCATATATTTT. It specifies CASSLAEEGNTIYF.

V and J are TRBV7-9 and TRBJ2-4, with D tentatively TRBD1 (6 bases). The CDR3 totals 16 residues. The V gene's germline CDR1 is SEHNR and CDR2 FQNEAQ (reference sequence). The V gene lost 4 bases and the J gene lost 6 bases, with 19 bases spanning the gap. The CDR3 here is CASSSNHRDQLNIQYF. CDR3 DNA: TGTGCCAGCAGCTCTAACCACAGGGACCAATTAAACATTCAGTACTTC.

The CDR3 DNA reads as TGCAGCATTACTAGCGGGCACTCCTACGAGCAGTACTTC. Translation gives CSITSGHSYEQYF. The chain combines TRBV29-1 with TRBJ2-7, with TRBD2 identical over 9 bases. This CDR3 has 13 residues. CDR1 is SQVTM, CDR2 ANQGSEA, per germline. V was pared by 8 bases and J by 0 bases, with 5 bases of the junction left unmatched.

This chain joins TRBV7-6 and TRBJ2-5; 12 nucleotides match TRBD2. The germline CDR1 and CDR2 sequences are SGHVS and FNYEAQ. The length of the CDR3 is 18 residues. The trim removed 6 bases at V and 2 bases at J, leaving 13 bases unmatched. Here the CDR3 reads CASSSTGTSGLRQETQYF. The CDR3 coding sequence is TGTGCCAGCAGTTCGACCGGGACTAGCGGGTTGCGTCAAGAGACCCAGTACTTC.

The CDR3 spells CASSLSSAAVYEQYF. The CDR3 DNA reads TGTGCCAGCAGTTTATCGTCCGCAGCTGTATACGAGCAGTACTTC. V is TRBV27 and J is TRBJ2-7, with D hard to call. CDR3 length equals 15 residues. V dropped 0 bases and J dropped 4 bases, with 13 bases sitting between them. Per germline, CDR1 MNHEY and CDR2 SMNVEV (reference sequence).

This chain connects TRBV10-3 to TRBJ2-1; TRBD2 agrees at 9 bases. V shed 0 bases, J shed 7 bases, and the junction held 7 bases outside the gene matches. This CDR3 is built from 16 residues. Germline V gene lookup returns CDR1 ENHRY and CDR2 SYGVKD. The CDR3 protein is CAISESVSGSYNEQFF. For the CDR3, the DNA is TGTGCCATCAGTGAGTCCGTTAGCGGGAGTTATAATGAGCAGTTCTTC.

CDR3 protein: CASSLERGIAGNEQFF. The CDR3 DNA sequence: TGTGCCAGCAGCTTGGAACGGGGGATCGCCGGTAATGAGCAGTTCTTC. V is TRBV5-6 and J is TRBJ2-1; TRBD2 is a possible D gene (6 bases). CDR3 size: 16 residues. V dropped 0 bases and J dropped 7 bases, with 17 bases sitting between them. Per the germline V gene, CDR1 is SGHDT and CDR2 is YYEEEE.

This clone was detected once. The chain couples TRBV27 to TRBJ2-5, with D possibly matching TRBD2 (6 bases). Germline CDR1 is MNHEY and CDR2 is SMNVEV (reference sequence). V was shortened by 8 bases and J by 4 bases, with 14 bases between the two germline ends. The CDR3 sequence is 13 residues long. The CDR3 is CASSGWGVETQYF. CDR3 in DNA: TGTGCCAGCTCAGGTTGGGGGGTAGAGACCCAGTACTTC.

This chain's CDR3 is CASSSQTGAGYGYTF. The CDR3 DNA follows: TGTGCCAGCAGTTCCCAAACAGGGGCTGGTTATGGCTACACCTTC. The rearrangement uses TRBV27 and TRBJ1-2; 7 nucleotides match TRBD1. The germline gives CDR1 MNHEY, CDR2 SMNVEV (reference sequence). Trimming at V came to 4 bases and at J to 5 bases, leaving 10 bases not matched to a gene. The CDR3 runs 15 residues.

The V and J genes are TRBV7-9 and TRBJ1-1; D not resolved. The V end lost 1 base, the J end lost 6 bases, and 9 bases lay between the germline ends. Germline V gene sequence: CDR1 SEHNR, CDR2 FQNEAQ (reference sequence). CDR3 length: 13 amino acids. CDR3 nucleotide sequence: TGTGCCAGCAGCTTAGTGGGGTGGGCTGAAGCTTTCTTT. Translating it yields CASSLVGWAEAFF.

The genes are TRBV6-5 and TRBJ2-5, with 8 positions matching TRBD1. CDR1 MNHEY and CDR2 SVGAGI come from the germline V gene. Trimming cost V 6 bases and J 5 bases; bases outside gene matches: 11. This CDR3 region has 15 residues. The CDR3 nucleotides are TGTGCCAGCAGGTGGCAGGGGGCTTTTGAGGAGACCCAGTACTTC. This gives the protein CASRWQGAFEETQYF.

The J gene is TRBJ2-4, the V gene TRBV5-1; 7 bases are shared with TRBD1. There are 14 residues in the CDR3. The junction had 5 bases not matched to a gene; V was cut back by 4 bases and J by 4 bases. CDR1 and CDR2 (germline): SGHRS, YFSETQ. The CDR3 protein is CASSDRDGKNIQYF. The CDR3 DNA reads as TGCGCCAGCAGCGACAGGGACGGAAAAAACATTCAGTACTTC.

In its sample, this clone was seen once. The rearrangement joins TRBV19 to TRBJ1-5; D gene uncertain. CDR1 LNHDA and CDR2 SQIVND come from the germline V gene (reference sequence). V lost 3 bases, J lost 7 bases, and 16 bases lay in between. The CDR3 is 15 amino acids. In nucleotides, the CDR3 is TGTGCCAGTAGTATTGACGGTTCTGGAGGCCAGCCCCAGCATTTT. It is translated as CASSIDGSGGQPQHF.

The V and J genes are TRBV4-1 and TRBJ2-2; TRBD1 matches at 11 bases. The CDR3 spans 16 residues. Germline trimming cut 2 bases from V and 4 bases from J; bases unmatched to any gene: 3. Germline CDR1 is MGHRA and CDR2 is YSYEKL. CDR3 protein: CASSQWDRGFTGELFF. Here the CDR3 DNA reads TGCGCCAGCAGCCAATGGGACAGGGGGTTCACCGGGGAGCTGTTTTTT.

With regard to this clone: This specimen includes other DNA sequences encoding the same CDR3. The CDR3 DNA reads TGTGCCAGCAGCGTAGGGACTGCTGGGGAGCTGTTTTTT. This codes for CASSVGTAGELFF. This chain joins TRBV9 and TRBJ2-2, with a possible D match to TRBD2 (5 bases). Germline lookup yields CDR1 SGDLS and CDR2 YYNGEE. The CDR3 totals 13 residues. V shed 0 bases and J shed 8 bases, with 8 bases lying between them. The entire variable domain, with the rest obtained from reference TRBV9 and TRBJ2-2, is as follows: DSGVTQTPKHLITATGQRVTLRCSPRSGDLSVYWYQQSLDQGLQFLIQYYNGEERAKGNILERFSAQQFPDLHSELNLSSLELGDSALYFCASSVGTAGELFFGEGSRLTVL.

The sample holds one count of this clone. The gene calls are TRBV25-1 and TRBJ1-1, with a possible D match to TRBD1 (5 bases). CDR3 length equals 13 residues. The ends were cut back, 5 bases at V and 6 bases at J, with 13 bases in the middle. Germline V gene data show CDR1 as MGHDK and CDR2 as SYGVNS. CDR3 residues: CASSLGRGAEAFF. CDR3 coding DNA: TGTGCCAGCAGTCTTGGACGAGGGGCTGAAGCTTTCTTT.

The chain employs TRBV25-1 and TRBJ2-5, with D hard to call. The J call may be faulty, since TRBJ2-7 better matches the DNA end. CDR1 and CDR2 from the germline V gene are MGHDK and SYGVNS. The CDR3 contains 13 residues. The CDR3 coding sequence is TGTGCCAGCAGCTACCCATCGGGCTACGAGCAGTACTTC. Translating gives CASSYPSGYEQYF.

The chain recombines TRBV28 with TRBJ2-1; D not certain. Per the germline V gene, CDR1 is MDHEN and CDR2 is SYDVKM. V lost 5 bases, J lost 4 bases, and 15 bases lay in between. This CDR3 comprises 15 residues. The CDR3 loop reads CASSQAPNTYNEQFF. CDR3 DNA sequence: TGTGCCAGCAGTCAAGCCCCAAATACTTACAATGAGCAGTTCTTC.

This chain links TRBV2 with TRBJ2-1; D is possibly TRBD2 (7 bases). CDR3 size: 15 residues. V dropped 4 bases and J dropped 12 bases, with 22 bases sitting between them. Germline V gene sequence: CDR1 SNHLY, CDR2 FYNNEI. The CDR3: CASSGASGPEGGQFF. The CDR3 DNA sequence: TGTGCCAGCAGTGGGGCTAGCGGACCAGAGGGGGGGCAGTTCTTC.

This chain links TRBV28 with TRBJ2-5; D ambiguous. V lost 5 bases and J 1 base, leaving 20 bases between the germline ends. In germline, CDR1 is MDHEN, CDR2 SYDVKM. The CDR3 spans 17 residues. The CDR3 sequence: CASSTRALRVFQETQYF. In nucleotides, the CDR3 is TGTGCCAGCAGTACCCGGGCCCTACGGGTTTTCCAAGAGACCCAGTACTTC.

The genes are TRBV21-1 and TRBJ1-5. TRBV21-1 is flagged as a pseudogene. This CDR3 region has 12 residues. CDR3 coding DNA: TGTGCCAGCCGGGACGGCAATCAGCCCCAGCATTTT. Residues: CASRDGNQPQHF.

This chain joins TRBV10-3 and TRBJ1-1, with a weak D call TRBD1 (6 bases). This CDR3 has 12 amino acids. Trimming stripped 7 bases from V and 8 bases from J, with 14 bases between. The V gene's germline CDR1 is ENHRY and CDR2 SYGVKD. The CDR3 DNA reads TGTGCCATCATGGTCACGACAGGAGAAGCTTTCTTT. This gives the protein CAIMVTTGEAFF.

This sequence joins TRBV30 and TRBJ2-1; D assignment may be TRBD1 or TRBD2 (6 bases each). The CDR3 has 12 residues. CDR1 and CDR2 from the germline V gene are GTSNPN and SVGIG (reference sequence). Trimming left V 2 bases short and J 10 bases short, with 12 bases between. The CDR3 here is CAWSSGGLEQFF. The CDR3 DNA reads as TGTGCCTGGAGTAGTGGGGGGCTGGAGCAGTTCTTC. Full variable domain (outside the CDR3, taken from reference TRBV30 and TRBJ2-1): SQTIHQWPATLVQPVGSPLSLECTVEGTSNPNLYWYRQAAGRGLQLLFYSVGIGQISSEVPQNLSASRPQDRQFILSSKKLLLSDSGFYLCAWSSGGLEQFFGPGTRLTVL.

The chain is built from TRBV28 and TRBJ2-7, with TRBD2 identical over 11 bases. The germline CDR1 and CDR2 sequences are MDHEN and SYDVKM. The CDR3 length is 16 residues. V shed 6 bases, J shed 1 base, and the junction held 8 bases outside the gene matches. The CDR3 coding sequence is TGTGCCAGCAGGGCGGGACTAGCGGAACTGTCCTACGAGCAGTACTTC. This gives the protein CASRAGLAELSYEQYF. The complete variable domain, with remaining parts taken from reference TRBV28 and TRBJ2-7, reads DVKVTQSSRYLVKRTGEKVFLECVQDMDHENMFWYRQDPGLGLRLIYFSYDVKMKEKGDIPEGYSVSREKKERFSLILESASTNQTSMYLCASRAGLAELSYEQYFGPGTRLTVT.

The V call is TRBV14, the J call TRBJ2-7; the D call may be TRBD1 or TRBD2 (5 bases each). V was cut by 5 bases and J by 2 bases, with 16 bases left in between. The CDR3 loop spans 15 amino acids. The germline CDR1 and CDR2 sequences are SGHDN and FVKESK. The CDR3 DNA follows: TGTGCCAGCAGCGCACGGGACCCGCCTACCTACGAGCAGTACTTC. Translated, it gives CASSARDPPTYEQYF.

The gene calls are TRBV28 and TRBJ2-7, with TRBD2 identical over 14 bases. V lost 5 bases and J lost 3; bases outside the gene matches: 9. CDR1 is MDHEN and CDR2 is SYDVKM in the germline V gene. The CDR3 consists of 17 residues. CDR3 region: CASSLRTSGGIGYEQYF. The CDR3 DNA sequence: TGTGCCAGCAGTCTACGGACTAGCGGGGGGATAGGCTACGAGCAGTACTTC. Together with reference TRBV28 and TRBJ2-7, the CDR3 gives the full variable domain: DVKVTQSSRYLVKRTGEKVFLECVQDMDHENMFWYRQDPGLGLRLIYFSYDVKMKEKGDIPEGYSVSREKKERFSLILESASTNQTSMYLCASSLRTSGGIGYEQYFGPGTRLTVT.

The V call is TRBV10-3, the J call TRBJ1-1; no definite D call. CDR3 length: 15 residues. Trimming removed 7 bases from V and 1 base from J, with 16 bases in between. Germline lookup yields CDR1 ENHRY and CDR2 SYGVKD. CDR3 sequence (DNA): TGTGCCATCACTACCCAACCTGGGGAGAACACTGAAGCTTTCTTT. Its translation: CAITTQPGENTEAFF.